Following are 20 T cell receptor beta chains from one sample sequenced in a study of HIV-infected patients and healthy controls. A single record per CDR3 protein comes from TCRdb applying MiXCR to the 5' RACE reads. The table has fewer than 20,000 distinct CDR3 sequences, about 19% seen once; the top ten hold approximately 33%. The specimen was CD8+ T cells from blood. These TCRs come from a human donor in good health.

This clonotype was detected only once. V and J are TRBV3-1 and TRBJ2-7; no clear D. Per germline, CDR1 LGHDT and CDR2 YNNKEL (reference sequence). This CDR3 contains 14 residues. The V end was cut by 1 base, the J end by 3 bases, with 10 bases between. Written as DNA, the CDR3 is TGTGCCAGCAGCCAAGGATACAGTTTCTACGAGCAGTACTTC. Protein sequence: CASSQGYSFYEQYF.

The table lists this clonotype with a few counts. This chain connects TRBV7-8 to TRBJ1-4; possible D gene TRBD1, 6 bases. The CDR3 contains 15 residues. V was pared by 7 bases and J by 2 bases, with 14 bases between. Germline V gene sequence: CDR1 SGHVS, CDR2 FQNEAQ. The CDR3 region has the DNA TGTGCCAGCATGGACGGCGACAGGACTAATGAAAAACTGTTTTTT. This sequence encodes CASMDGDRTNEKLFF.

The chain links TRBV29-1 to TRBJ1-1; D is undetermined. CDR3 length: 16 residues. With 0 bases removed from V and 1 base from J, the gap between germline ends came to 15 bases. The V gene's germline CDR1 is SQVTM and CDR2 ANQGSEA. In DNA, the CDR3 is TGCAGCGTTGAAGATCAAAAGGGCGAGTGGAACACTGAAGCTTTCTTT. This encodes CSVEDQKGEWNTEAFF.

The chain has TRBV29-1 and TRBJ1-2; 10 bases align to TRBD1. This CDR3 has 14 amino acids. Germline lookup yields CDR1 SQVTM and CDR2 ANQGSEA. V trimming: 2 bases; J trimming: 8 bases; junction bases outside the gene matches: 8. CDR3 DNA: TGCAGCGTTGAAAAGAGACAGGGGGCGCGAGGCTACACCTTC. Protein product: CSVEKRQGARGYTF.

The V call is TRBV7-9, the J call TRBJ2-3; D call uncertain. The germline CDR1 and CDR2 sequences are SEHNR and FQNEAQ (reference sequence). Trimming took 3 bases from V and 4 from J, leaving 5 bases between them. This CDR3 has 12 amino acids. CDR3 in amino acids: CASSFGADTQYF. CDR3 in DNA: TGTGCCAGCAGCTTTGGTGCAGATACGCAGTATTTT.

This clonotype was picked up many times. The chain is built from TRBV12-3 or TRBV12-4 and TRBJ2-1; D may be TRBD1 (6 bases). This CDR3 comprises 12 residues. Deletions cut 0 bases from V and 15 bases from J, with 12 bases between. As DNA, the CDR3 is TGTGCCAGCAGTTTAGCGGTAGTAGGGGGGTTCTTC. It specifies CASSLAVVGGFF.

This clonotype has just a few counts. In DNA, the CDR3 is TGCAGTGCTAGAGGACTAGCTGTTTACAATGAGCAGTTCTTC. Amino acid sequence: CSARGLAVYNEQFF. This chain connects TRBV20-1 to TRBJ2-1; 7 nucleotides agree with TRBD2. Unmatched junction bases numbered 4, after V lost 1 base and J lost 4 bases. Per the germline V gene, CDR1 is DFQATT and CDR2 is SNEGSKA (reference sequence). This CDR3 spans 14 amino acids.

In this sample, this clonotype turned up many times. This chain connects TRBV29-1 to TRBJ2-1; 7 nucleotides align to TRBD2. This CDR3 is built from 15 residues. V dropped 2 bases and J dropped 0; count of bases not matched to a gene: 4. Germline CDR1 SQVTM, CDR2 ANQGSEA. The CDR3 is CSVESGTHSYNEQFF. CDR3 DNA: TGCAGCGTTGAAAGCGGGACTCACTCCTACAATGAGCAGTTCTTC.

This clonotype was counted only a few times. The chain carries TRBV12-5 and TRBJ2-1, with a weak D call TRBD2 (7 bases). Trimming removed 4 bases at V and 5 bases at J, with 12 bases between. CDR3 length equals 14 residues. The germline CDR1 and CDR2 sequences are LGHNT and FRNRAP. CDR3 bases: TGTGCTAGTGGTTGGGGGGGCGCAAACAATGAGCAGTTCTTC. It is translated as CASGWGGANNEQFF.

The chain recombines TRBV6-1 with TRBJ2-1; D is undetermined. This CDR3 has 14 amino acids. V was cut by 8 bases and J by 0 bases, with 11 bases left in between. Germline CDR1 reads MNHNS; CDR2 reads SASEGT. The CDR3 DNA follows: TGTGCCAGCTGTAGGATGAGCTCCTACAATGAGCAGTTCTTC. Its translation is CASCRMSSYNEQFF.

The rearrangement uses TRBV4-1 and TRBJ2-3; 10 nucleotides line up with TRBD2. The CDR3 loop spans 15 amino acids. The J segment lost 4 bases and the V segment lost 4 bases, leaving 5 bases of the junction unmatched. Germline V lookup: CDR1 MGHRA, CDR2 YSYEKL. The CDR3 reads CASSPLAGEADTQYF. In DNA, the CDR3 is TGCGCCAGCAGCCCCCTAGCGGGAGAGGCAGATACGCAGTATTTT.

V usage is TRBV12-3 or TRBV12-4 and J usage is TRBJ1-5; D gene unclear. The CDR3 extends over 15 amino acids. The V and J ends lost 6 bases and 0 bases respectively, with 12 bases between them. This CDR3 is CASSQNPLSNQPQHF. CDR3 sequence (DNA): TGTGCCAGCAGCCAAAACCCACTTAGCAATCAGCCCCAGCATTTT.

The chain carries TRBV29-1 and TRBJ2-6; the D is unclear. The CDR3 totals 13 residues. Germline V CDR1 and CDR2: SQVTM, ANQGSEA. Trimming took 5 bases from V and 0 from J, leaving 5 bases between them. The CDR3 sequence is CSVLSSGANVLTF. DNA for the CDR3: TGCAGCGTTTTAAGCTCTGGGGCCAACGTCCTGACTTTC.

The rearrangement uses TRBV7-2 and TRBJ2-1, with 7 bases lining up with TRBD1. V lost 5 bases, J lost 2 bases, and 6 bases stayed unmatched. Germline CDR1 reads SGHTA; CDR2 reads FQGNSA. There are 15 residues in the CDR3. The CDR3 loop is CASSQGVLTYNEQFF. Written as DNA, the CDR3 is TGTGCCAGCAGCCAGGGGGTCTTAACCTACAATGAGCAGTTCTTC.

The V and J genes are TRBV20-1 and TRBJ1-2; 10 nucleotides line up with TRBD1. Germline assignment: CDR1 DFQATT and CDR2 SNEGSKA (reference sequence). J lost 13 bases, V lost 6 bases, and 17 bases had no gene match. The CDR3 spans 14 residues. CDR3 in amino acids: CSARTPGQGTSPTF. CDR3 DNA: TGCAGTGCCCGGACTCCGGGACAGGGGACATCTCCCACCTTC.

The chain couples TRBV6-6 to TRBJ2-3; perhaps TRBD1 as D (6 bases). The CDR3 is 16 residues long. Trimming cost V 0 bases and J 1 base, with 11 bases left between them. Germline CDR1 reads MNHNY; CDR2 reads SVGAGI (reference sequence). The CDR3 sequence is CASSYSSRGRTDTQYF. Written as DNA, the CDR3 is TGTGCCAGCAGTTACTCCAGCAGGGGTCGCACAGATACGCAGTATTTT.

The sample holds many counts of this clonotype. The chain combines TRBV30 with TRBJ1-5; D is ambiguous. CDR1 is GTSNPN, CDR2 SVGIG, per germline (reference sequence). The CDR3 totals 16 residues. Trimming removed 1 base at V and 1 base at J, with 14 bases between. The CDR3 is CAWSAEPKGSNQPQHF. In DNA form, the CDR3 reads TGTGCCTGGAGTGCAGAACCCAAAGGGAGCAATCAGCCCCAGCATTTT. The whole variable domain, remainder taken from reference TRBV30 and TRBJ1-5, is SQTIHQWPATLVQPVGSPLSLECTVEGTSNPNLYWYRQAAGRGLQLLFYSVGIGQISSEVPQNLSASRPQDRQFILSSKKLLLSDSGFYLCAWSAEPKGSNQPQHFGDGTRLSIL.

V and J are TRBV13 and TRBJ2-3, with no clear D. Germline V gene sequence: CDR1 PRHDT, CDR2 FYEKMQ (reference sequence). CDR3 size: 12 residues. Trimming pared 5 bases from V and 5 bases from J, leaving 8 bases between. CDR3 protein: CASSIRRDTQYF. The DNA for the CDR3 is TGTGCCAGCAGCATTAGGAGAGATACGCAGTATTTT.

This clonotype was found a few times. The CDR3 spells CASSARTGEYSNQPQHF. Written as DNA, the CDR3 is TGTGCCAGCAGCGCCCGGACAGGGGAGTATAGCAATCAGCCCCAGCATTTT. The chain is built from TRBV7-6 and TRBJ1-5; 9 nucleotides align to TRBD1. Germline V gives CDR1 SGHVS, CDR2 FNYEAQ. J was trimmed by 0 bases and V by 5 bases; bases with no gene match: 8. This CDR3 is built from 17 residues.

This clonotype was observed a handful of times. The chain carries TRBV7-8 and TRBJ2-7; D gene uncertain. This CDR3 spans 15 amino acids. Germline-derived CDR1 and CDR2 are SGHVS and FQNEAQ. The V end was cut by 1 base, the J end by 3 bases, with 13 bases between. CDR3 loop: CASSLELGSHYEQYF. In DNA, the CDR3 is TGTGCCAGCAGCTTAGAATTGGGCAGCCACTACGAGCAGTACTTC.